Sequencing of this T cell receptor beta chain was carried out in a study of cytomegalovirus exposure and HLA in healthy donors. Germline CDR1 GTSNPN, CDR2 SVGIG (reference sequence). The germline V and J ends were trimmed by 0 bases and 4 bases, with 10 bases remaining between them. The CDR3 consists of 13 residues. The PCR used 60 Vbeta and 13 Jbeta primers. The protocol was immunoSEQ multiplex PCR, while the TCRdb copy is restricted to in-frame clones and leaves out a portion. The table has approximately 250,000 clones, roughly 81% seen once. Sample: PBMCs. V and J are TRBV30 and TRBJ2-7, with D maybe TRBD2 (5 bases). This TCR was sampled from a girl aged 2 to 10 in good health and CMV-seronegative. CDR3 sequence (DNA): TGTGCCTGGAGTGTTCTAGGCGGGTACGAGCAGTACTTC. Amino acid sequence: CAWSVLGGYEQYF.